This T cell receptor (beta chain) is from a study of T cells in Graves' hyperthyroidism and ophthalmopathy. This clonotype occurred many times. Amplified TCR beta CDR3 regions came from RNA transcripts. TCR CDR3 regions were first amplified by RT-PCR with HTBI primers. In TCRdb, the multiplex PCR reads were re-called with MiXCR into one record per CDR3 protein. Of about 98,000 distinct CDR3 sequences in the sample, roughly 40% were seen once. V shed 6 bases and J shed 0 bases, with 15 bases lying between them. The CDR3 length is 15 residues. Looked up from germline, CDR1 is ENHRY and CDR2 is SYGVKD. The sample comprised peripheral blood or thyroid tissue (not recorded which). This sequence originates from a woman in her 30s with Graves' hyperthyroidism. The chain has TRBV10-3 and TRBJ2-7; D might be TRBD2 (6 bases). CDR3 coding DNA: TGTGCCATCAGGCGGGTAGCGGTAAACTCCTACGAGCAGTACTTC. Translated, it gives CAIRRVAVNSYEQYF.